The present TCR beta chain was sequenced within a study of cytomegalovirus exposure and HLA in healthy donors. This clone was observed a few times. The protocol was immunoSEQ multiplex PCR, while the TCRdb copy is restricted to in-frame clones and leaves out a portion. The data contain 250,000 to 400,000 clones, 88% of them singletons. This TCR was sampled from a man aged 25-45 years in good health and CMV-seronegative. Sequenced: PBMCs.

CDR3 nucleotides: TGTGCCAGTAGTATGGGCAGCTACACTGAAGCTTTCTTT. Translating gives CASSMGSYTEAFF. V and J are TRBV19 and TRBJ1-1; no firm D call. V was cut by 3 bases and J by 3 bases, with 8 bases left in between. Germline CDR1 reads LNHDA; CDR2 reads SQIVND (reference sequence). CDR3 length equals 13 residues.